This T cell receptor (beta chain) came from a study of Tregs in tolerant kidney transplant recipients. The protocol was immunoSEQ multiplex PCR, while the TCRdb copy is restricted to in-frame clones and leaves out a portion. The table records around 78,000 clones, roughly 90% of them present only once. Germline values: CDR1 PRHDT, CDR2 FYEKMQ (reference sequence). Trimming left V 5 bases short and J 4 bases short, with 8 bases between. The CDR3 length is 12 residues. With regard to this clone: Its antigen is unknown.

Whole-study results and caveats: Expanding Tregs on activated donor B cells appeared to best identify donor-specific TCRbeta clones.

Unstimulated Tregs (CD4+CD25+CD127-) and CD4+CD25- non-Tregs were sorted from PBMCs. The source was Tregs from blood, collected before the transplant. This receptor was identified in a human donor who received a combined kidney and bone marrow transplant. The rearrangement links TRBV13 to TRBJ1-1; D not resolved. The CDR3 DNA sequence: TGTGCCAGCAGCCGAGGCGGCACTGAAGCTTTCTTT. This codes for CASSRGGTEAFF.